Sequencing of this TCR beta chain was carried out in a study of monozygotic twins with inflammatory bowel disease. General study points: No repertoire similarity difference was seen between concordant and discordant twins; power was possibly limited. TCRbeta diversity (inverse Simpson) was lower in IBD patients than in healthy co-twins.

CDR3 size: 14 residues. Germline assignment: CDR1 SEHNR and CDR2 FQNEAQ (reference sequence). On this clonotype: The antigen is not known.

Making cDNA involved eight separate reactions per sample. A 6-nucleotide sample barcode was carried by the UMIs, which template switching added. TCRdb reanalyzed the 5' RACE reads and collapses them to one entry per CDR3 protein, without DNA. The sample has around 200,000 distinct CDR3 sequences. The source material was blood. The chain uses TRBV7-9 and TRBJ1-6. The clonotype originates from a human donor with ulcerative colitis or Crohn's disease, or a healthy co-twin of an affected twin (not recorded which). CDR3: CASSLELANSPLHF.